These T cell receptor beta chains were read from a single sample in a study of control samples from healthy donors and cancer patients. Measured with immunoSEQ multiplex PCR; TCRdb has only the in-frame clones, and not every one. The table lists approximately 190,000 clones. The material sequenced was blood. These receptors all stem from a woman between 25 and 40 years old in good health. Each CDR3 is given with its conserved first and last residue. D genes are given only for firm matches.

v_gene	d_gene	j_gene	CDR3aa	CDR3nt
TRBV10-3	.	TRBJ1-2	CASSVKFFDYGYTF	TGTGCCTCATCGGTAAAGTTTTTCGACTATGGCTACACCTTC
TRBV28	TRBD2	TRBJ2-7	CASSSPPLAHYEQYF	TGTGCCAGCAGTTCCCCCCCACTAGCGCACTACGAGCAGTACTTC
TRBV19	TRBD1	TRBJ2-6	CASWDRGRSGANVLTF	TGTGCCAGCTGGGACAGGGGTCGATCTGGGGCCAACGTCCTGACTTTC
TRBV10-3	.	TRBJ1-6	CAISEPKGGVNSPLHF	TGTGCCATCAGTGAACCGAAGGGGGGTGTGAATTCACCCCTCCACTTT
TRBV5-1	.	TRBJ1-6	CASSLQGGDSPLHF	TGCGCCAGCAGCTTGCAGGGAGGGGATTCACCCCTCCACTTT
TRBV3-1/TRBV3-2	.	TRBJ1-2	CASSQDSGLGYTF	TGTGCCAGCAGCCAAGATTCCGGGTTGGGCTACACCTTC
TRBV20-1	.	TRBJ2-7	CSAKTVYEQYF	TGCAGTGCCAAGACCGTTTACGAGCAGTACTTC
TRBV2	TRBD1	TRBJ1-4	CASSRDRVNEKLFF	TGTGCCAGCAGTAGGGACAGGGTAAATGAAAAACTGTTTTTT
TRBV19	.	TRBJ1-5	CASKKTATGYSNQPQHF	TGTGCCAGTAAGAAGACCGCCACGGGGTATAGCAATCAGCCCCAGCATTTT
TRBV4-2	TRBD2	TRBJ2-1	CASSQDWGYLLRTSGDNNEQFF	TGTGCCAGCAGCCAAGATTGGGGATATCTACTCCGGACTAGCGGGGATAATAATGAGCAGTTCTTC
TRBV28	.	TRBJ2-7	CASRTMGRVSSYEQYF	TGTGCCAGCAGAACAATGGGACGGGTAAGCTCCTACGAGCAGTACTTC
TRBV4-1	.	TRBJ1-3	CASSPLDRPGNTIYF	TGCGCCAGCAGCCCTTTAGACAGGCCTGGAAACACCATATATTTT
TRBV27	.	TRBJ2-2	CASSPSGTGELFF	TGTGCCAGCAGTCCGTCTGGAACCGGGGAGCTGTTTTTT
TRBV14	TRBD1	TRBJ1-1	CASRTGFGTEAFF	TGTGCCAGTCGGACAGGTTTTGGCACTGAAGCTTTCTTT
TRBV11-3	.	TRBJ2-3	CASSLWASKGTDTQYF	TGTGCCAGCAGCTTATGGGCGAGCAAGGGCACAGATACGCAGTATTTT
TRBV5-1	TRBD1	TRBJ2-7	CASSSRTGAPYEQYF	TGCGCCAGCAGTTCCCGGACAGGGGCCCCTTACGAGCAGTACTTC
TRBV27	.	TRBJ2-1	CASSPAQLYEQFF	TGTGCCAGCAGTCCCGCCCAATTGTATGAGCAGTTCTTC
TRBV21-1	.	TRBJ1-2	CASSKGQPLGYTF	TGTGCCAGCAGCAAGGGACAGCCCCTTGGCTACACCTTC
TRBV28	.	TRBJ2-1	CASSSPRGAFNEQFF	TGTGCCAGCAGTTCGCCAAGGGGGGCCTTCAATGAGCAGTTCTTC
TRBV6-1	TRBD1	TRBJ1-4	CASSETGVFNEKLFF	TGTGCCAGCAGTGAAACAGGGGTATTTAATGAAAAACTGTTTTTT
TRBV5-5	.	TRBJ1-1	CASSLFDTRTEAFF	TGTGCCAGCAGCTTGTTCGACACACGCACTGAAGCTTTCTTT
TRBV5-8	.	TRBJ1-1	CASSLASGAEAFF	TGTGCCAGCAGCTTGGCCTCAGGAGCTGAAGCTTTCTTT
TRBV20-1	.	TRBJ1-6	CSATDTSSYNSPLHF	TGCAGTGCTACTGACACGAGCTCCTATAATTCACCCCTCCACTTT
TRBV7-2	TRBD1	TRBJ1-2	CASSLGQRYGYTF	TGTGCCAGCAGCTTGGGACAGCGCTATGGCTACACCTTC
TRBV28	.	TRBJ2-4	CASSFGAGQIAKNIQYF	TGTGCCAGCAGTTTCGGAGCGGGACAGATAGCCAAAAACATTCAGTACTTC
TRBV7-2	TRBD2	TRBJ2-5	CASSLKAGGPQETQYF	TGTGCCAGCAGCTTAAAAGCGGGGGGCCCTCAAGAGACCCAGTACTTC
TRBV5-1	.	TRBJ1-5	CASSLGWGEGNQPQHF	TGCGCCAGCAGCTTGGGTTGGGGGGAAGGCAATCAGCCCCAGCATTTT
TRBV7-8	.	TRBJ1-1	CASSFDTEAFF	TGTGCCAGCAGCTTTGACACTGAAGCTTTCTTT
TRBV7-6	.	TRBJ2-2	CASSFLGGLTGELFF	TGTGCCAGCAGCTTTTTGGGGGGCCTGACCGGGGAGCTGTTTTTT
TRBV6-5	.	TRBJ2-1	CASSYRLRSSYNEQFF	TGTGCCAGCAGTTACAGGCTTAGGAGCTCCTACAATGAGCAGTTCTTC
TRBV5-1	.	TRBJ1-2	CASSSDGYGYTF	TGCGCCAGCAGCTCGGACGGGTATGGCTACACCTTC
TRBV28	.	TRBJ2-2	CASRWTGRATGELFF	TGTGCCAGCAGGTGGACAGGGAGGGCCACCGGGGAGCTGTTTTTT
TRBV28	TRBD1	TRBJ1-4	CASSSQGGLGEKLFF	TGTGCCAGCAGTTCTCAGGGGGGCTTGGGTGAAAAACTGTTTTTT
TRBV6-2/TRBV6-3	.	TRBJ2-3	CASSYQFHTDTQYF	TGTGCCAGCAGTTACCAATTTCACACAGATACGCAGTATTTT
TRBV6-1	.	TRBJ1-1	CASSDPGHPKTEAFF	TGTGCCAGCAGTGACCCGGGCCATCCGAAGACTGAAGCTTTCTTT
TRBV7-6	.	TRBJ1-6	CASSTRTNSPLHF	TGTGCCAGCAGCACACGTACTAATTCACCCCTCCACTTT
TRBV19	.	TRBJ2-1	CASSEGRGSYNEQFF	TGTGCCAGTAGTGAGGGCCGGGGCTCCTACAATGAGCAGTTCTTC
TRBV7-9	.	TRBJ1-1	CASIKDGNTEAFF	TGTGCCAGCATCAAGGACGGGAACACTGAAGCTTTCTTT
TRBV6-5	TRBD1	TRBJ1-3	CASSYGTGGNTIYF	TGTGCCAGCAGTTACGGGACAGGAGGAAACACCATATATTTT
TRBV4-2	.	TRBJ2-3	CASRGGTDTQYF	TGTGCCAGCAGGGGCGGCACAGATACGCAGTATTTT
TRBV7-8	.	TRBJ1-1	CASSLDGGRHTEAFF	TGTGCCAGCAGCTTAGACGGGGGGCGGCACACTGAAGCTTTCTTT
TRBV6-6	TRBD1	TRBJ1-2	CASSQGALSYGYTF	TGTGCCAGTTCTCAGGGGGCGCTTAGCTATGGCTACACCTTC
TRBV29-1	.	TRBJ1-1	CSVEAAGTTEAFF	TGCAGCGTTGAAGCGGCAGGTACTACTGAAGCTTTCTTT
TRBV19	.	TRBJ1-5	CASSLQGNQPQHF	TGTGCCAGTAGCTTACAGGGTAATCAGCCCCAGCATTTT
TRBV2	.	TRBJ2-5	CASSGTARGQETQYF	TGTGCCAGCAGTGGAACAGCGAGGGGCCAGGAGACCCAGTACTTC
TRBV11-1	TRBD1	TRBJ1-2	CASSPWTGDYGYTF	TGTGCCAGCAGCCCGTGGACAGGAGACTATGGCTACACCTTC
TRBV5-1	.	TRBJ2-1	CASRPDTYNEQFF	TGCGCCAGCAGACCGGACACGTACAATGAGCAGTTCTTC
TRBV11-2	.	TRBJ1-2	CASSLKLGPNYGYTF	TGTGCCAGCAGCTTAAAACTTGGGCCTAACTATGGCTACACCTTC
TRBV7-9	.	TRBJ1-2	CASSLFQGLDYGYTF	TGTGCCAGCAGCTTATTCCAGGGACTCGACTATGGCTACACCTTC